This T cell receptor beta chain derives from a study of blood T cell repertoires in COVID-19. Study-level background: In each case, the material was cDNA or gDNA derived from T cells, B-cell-depleted T cells, or PBMCs.

This clone is a singleton in its sample. V shed 4 bases and J 0 bases; nucleotides not matched to a gene: 5. The germline CDR1 and CDR2 sequences are LGHNA and YNFKEQ. The CDR3 covers 16 residues. Under the authors' procedure: Amplification of reference gene primers provided the estimated nucleated cell counts. TCRdb keeps only in-frame clones here, not all; method: immunoSEQ multiplex PCR. That table gives V, J and clone size, and the DNA gave D and trimming. The sample includes approximately 250,000 clones, approximately 80% of them seen just once. The TCR was taken from a man aged 55 to 70 with acute or convalescent COVID-19. V and J are TRBV4-2 and TRBJ2-3; 9 bases are a match to TRBD1. Sequencing used peripheral blood. The CDR3 is CASSPRTGVSTDTQYF. DNA for the CDR3: TGTGCCAGCAGCCCCCGGACAGGGGTAAGCACAGATACGCAGTATTTT.